This T cell receptor beta chain derives from a study of T cell responses to AZD1222 COVID-19 vaccine (dated by TCRdb to the early 2020s). Regarding the study in general: TCR sequencing was performed for over 230 trial participants, of whom roughly 200 were given two doses of AZD1222 and around 26 were given two doses of MenACWY control vaccine. Trial participants were enrolled by age into subgroups of 18-55, 56-69 and 70-plus years, and around 150, 28 and 57 TCR-sequenced participants, respectively, were included in these subgroups.

The label giving this sample's time point can be read as: about 28 days (+/-7) after the second vaccine dose. AZD1222 recipients with second doses at about 4 weeks or about 12 weeks were pooled, because spike-specific TCR depth and breadth did not differ between schedules. Vaccinee samples came from UK trials COV001 and COV002, including a single-blind randomized controlled phase 2/3 trial of AZD1222 (ChAdOx1 nCoV-19) in healthy adults. For TCRbeta chain sequencing, PBMC samples from trial participants were taken at day 0 and at day 28 after the second dose. From the cysteine through the phenylalanine, the CDR3 covers 15 amino acids. Kept here is only the CDR3 DNA, which spans 45 bases and is read in frame from base 1. At the junction V is shortened by 0 bases and J by 4 bases, with 12 bases in between. CDR1 and CDR2, per the germline V gene, are MNHEY and SVGAGI. The CDR3 regions of human TCRbeta chains were subjected to immunosequencing. As for the original processing: Repertoire TCRs were matched against a reference library of SARS-CoV-2-specific TCRs generated with the MIRA antigen-specificity platform. Breadth was defined as the fraction of unique TCRs that were SARS-CoV-2-associated, and depth was defined as the fraction of total T cells that were SARS-CoV-2-associated. Each spike-specific TCR was assigned to its reactive spike region and to a CD4 or CD8 class using the MIRA data. Log10-transformed breadth and depth values were compared by one-way ANOVA with Sidak's multiple comparisons tests. Sourced from immuneACCESS, this table was stored by TCRdb with only in-frame sequences that have V and J called. A share of the clones is absent; for the studies checked, an unresolved V gene accounts for under half, and the remainder has no known explanation. That table gives V, J and clone size, and the DNA gave D and trimming. The sample has 150,000 to 200,000 clones on record, 92% of them singletons. The leading ten clones occupy 1% to 1.5% of the sample.

Results the study describes overall, beyond this receptor: The 56-69-year group was small, and its depth increase did not reach significance, likely because of low power. Conclusions about previously exposed vaccinees are limited, since just a handful of AZD1222 recipients were seropositive for SARS-CoV-2 at baseline. Because no day 14 peak-response samples were available, repertoires were characterized only after the peak T cell response. Spike-specific TCR breadth and depth rose significantly after two AZD1222 doses compared with day 0 and with MenACWY recipients. CD4 TCRs associated with the vaccine covered the entire spike protein, and the dominant responses were in regions 160-218 and 743-854. Participants were mostly white British, with more females than males. The authors suggested clonal diversity may have been underestimated. Reportedly, almost half of the unique spike-specific TCRs recognized epitopes lying outside the regions that are mutated in the B.1.351 and B.1.1.7 variants.

Concerning this clone itself: Its antigen is currently not known. Base qualities are not at hand, and no much larger clone is one base apart.

The V and J genes are TRBV6-5 and TRBJ1-2, and possibly TRBD1, on 6 matching bases. The material was peripheral blood, obtained 28 days after the second AZD1222 dose. The sequence was obtained from an adult who received the AZD1222 COVID-19 vaccine. The CDR3 reads CASSYSTGSSYGYTF. The DNA sequence reads TGTGCCAGCAGTTACTCCACAGGGTCGAGCTATGGCTACACCTTC.